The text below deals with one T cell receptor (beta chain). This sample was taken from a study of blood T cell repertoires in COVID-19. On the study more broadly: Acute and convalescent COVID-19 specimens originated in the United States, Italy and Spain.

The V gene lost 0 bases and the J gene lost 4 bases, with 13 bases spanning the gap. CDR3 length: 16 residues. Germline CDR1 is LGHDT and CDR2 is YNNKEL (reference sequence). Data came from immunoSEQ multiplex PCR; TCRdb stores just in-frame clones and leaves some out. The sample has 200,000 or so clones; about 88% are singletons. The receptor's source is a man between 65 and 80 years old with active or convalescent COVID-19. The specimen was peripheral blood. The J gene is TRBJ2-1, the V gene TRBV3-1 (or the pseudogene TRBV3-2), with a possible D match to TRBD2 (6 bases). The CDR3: CASSQDTAGLYNEQFF. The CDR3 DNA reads TGTGCCAGCAGCCAAGATACAGCGGGCCTGTACAATGAGCAGTTCTTC.